This entry is about one T cell receptor (beta chain). This CDR3 is also generated by other DNA sequences in the sample. The method was immunoSEQ multiplex PCR; TCRdb's version includes in-frame clones alone and lacks a portion of them. Here the sample spans roughly 200,000 clones, around 85% being singletons. The V end was cut by 3 bases, the J end by 5 bases, with 8 bases between. CDR3 length: 13 residues. The germline gives CDR1 SNHLY, CDR2 FYNNEI. Enrolled through a virtual design, the participants were between 18 and 89 years of age and came from some 25 US areas. The source of the sample is a study of blood T cell repertoires in COVID-19. Study-wide background: Samples came from the United States, Italy and Spain, spanning acute and convalescent COVID-19.

This chain connects TRBV2 to TRBJ1-5; no definite D call. This TCR came from a man aged 35-49 years who had recovered from COVID-19. Material for sequencing was PBMCs or T cells enriched from blood (not recorded which). The CDR3 reads CASSEVRDQPQHF. The CDR3 DNA reads as TGTGCCAGCAGTGAGGTCCGGGATCAGCCCCAGCATTTT.